This entry concerns a single T cell receptor beta chain. These data come from a study of blood T cell repertoires in COVID-19. Clones were sequenced by immunoSEQ multiplex PCR, and TCRdb holds only the in-frame ones, with some missing. Among about 170,000 clones listed, less than 85% were seen once. CDR1 is SGHAT and CDR2 is FQNNGV in the germline V gene. V was shortened by 5 bases and J by 0 bases, with 7 bases between the two germline ends. CDR3 length equals 13 residues. The clonotype originates from a woman between 45 and 65 years old who had recovered from COVID-19. Input material: PBMCs or T cells enriched from blood (not recorded which). The chain has TRBV11-2 and TRBJ1-1; no firm D call. The CDR3 spells CASSPELNTEAFF. For the CDR3, the DNA is TGTGCCAGCAGCCCCGAGCTGAACACTGAAGCTTTCTTT.